The clone carrying this T cell receptor beta chain occurred a few times. The data were taken from a study of T-cell memory formation after mild COVID-19. Whole-study context: TCR clusters largely stayed donor specific.

TCRdb re-analysed the 5' RACE reads in MiXCR, keeping a single row per CDR3 protein. This repertoire shows about 190,000 distinct CDR3 sequences, about 10% found once; its top ten account for approximately 3%. The receptor was isolated from a man aged 18 to 30 who had mild COVID-19 (a few samples of this study predate the infection). Cell type and time point are not known. The sample taken for sequencing was PBMCs or a T cell subset sorted from them (not recorded which).

The CDR3 sequence: CASSLMEGSSWGYTF. The CDR3 region has the DNA TGTGCCAGCAGCTTAATGGAGGGTTCTTCGTGGGGCTACACCTTC. This chain joins TRBV11-2 and TRBJ1-2; unclear D gene. Between the trimmed V and J ends, which lost 2 bases and 8 bases, there was a span of 18 bases. The CDR3 totals 15 residues. Germline V gene data show CDR1 as SGHAT and CDR2 as FQNNGV.